This T cell receptor beta chain stems from a study of T-cell reconstitution after alpha-beta-depleted transplantation in children. Germline loops: CDR1 KGHDR, CDR2 SFDVKD. The ends lost 4 bases at V and 8 bases at J; junction bases unmatched: 11. This CDR3 contains 16 residues. This clonotype occurred many times. Unique molecular identifiers were incorporated during preparation of the TCRbeta library. TCRdb independently ran MiXCR on the PCR reads; one entry per CDR3 protein. The sample shows roughly 190,000 distinct CDR3 sequences, roughly 15% of them seen only once. The J gene is TRBJ2-1, the V gene TRBV24-1; TRBD1 aligns across 9 bases. This sequence was found in a human donor who donated a stem cell graft to a child with acute lymphoblastic leukemia. The sample consisted of PBMCs from the stem cell graft donor, taken from the stem cell graft. The chain's CDR3 is CATSDHGQGILDEQFF. Written as DNA, the CDR3 is TGTGCCACCAGTGACCACGGACAGGGGATTCTCGATGAGCAGTTCTTC.